The subject of this entry is one TCR beta chain. Its target is unknown. Cultured CD4+ T-cell DNA underwent Oncomine TCR Beta short-read sequencing. One entry per CDR3 protein, called by TCRdb with MiXCR from the PCR reads. The sample comprises about 11,000 distinct CDR3 sequences, approximately 65% of which are singletons, and 26% rests with the top ten. The treatment here: approximately 11-day PBMC culture with coronavirus spike peptide pools or control peptides (ViraFEST assay). ViraFEST grew antigen-specific T cells using peptide pools, then sequenced TCRs. This sample is part of a study of vaccination and CD4 T cells after COVID-19. Background on the study: A median of around 70 days (range 14 to 241) separated dose two from the taking of post-vaccine samples. From HCoV-229E, HCoV-OC43, HCoV-NL63 and SARS-CoV-2, overlapping spike peptides were used to stimulate the cells.

This CDR3 contains 14 residues. V trimming: 5 bases; J trimming: 7 bases; junction bases outside the gene matches: 9. Germline CDR1 reads MNHNS; CDR2 reads SASEGT. The TCR originated in a human donor who had recovered from COVID-19. The chain employs TRBV6-1 and TRBJ2-7; the match to TRBD1 covers 9 bases. Source: CD4+ T cells from blood, cultured in vitro, taken before SARS-CoV-2 vaccination. CDR3 coding DNA: TGTGCCAGCAGTCTCCGGGACAGGGATGGTGAGCAGTACTTC. Amino acid sequence: CASSLRDRDGEQYF.